Listed below are T cell receptor beta chains from one sample, sequenced in a study of cytotoxic CD8 clonotypes in ibrutinib-treated CLL. TCRdb's copy holds only in-frame clones and misses some; the assay was immunoSEQ multiplex PCR. The sample holds approximately 350,000 clones, 67% seen once. Material: PBMCs, obtained after 36 months of ibrutinib treatment. The receptors stem from a human donor with chronic lymphocytic leukemia. Each CDR3 is given with its conserved first and last residue. D genes are given only for firm matches. Clone size is not always given. Where it is, it says once, few, many or a class for expanded clones.

D	V	size	J	CDR3	DNA
NA	TRBV5-1	NA	TRBJ1-2	CASSLLPQLIFNYGYTF	TGCGCCAGCAGCTTGCTCCCACAGTTGATTTTTAACTATGGCTACACCTTC
NA	TRBV7-8	NA	TRBJ2-5	CASSLDLLQETQYF	TGTGCCAGCAGCTTAGACCTCCTCCAAGAGACCCAGTACTTC
NA	TRBV6-1	few	TRBJ2-7	CASSLQGYYEQYF	TGTGCCAGCAGTCTTCAGGGGTATTACGAGCAGTACTTC
TRBD2	TRBV15	NA	TRBJ2-1	CATRGRGGDYNEQFF	TGTGCCACCAGAGGACGGGGGGGCGACTACAATGAGCAGTTCTTC
NA	TRBV6-6	NA	TRBJ2-1	CASSREAEQFF	TGTGCCAGCAGCAGGGAAGCTGAGCAGTTCTTC
TRBD1	TRBV7-9	NA	TRBJ1-1	CASSAGTAEAFF	TGTGCCAGCAGCGCCGGGACAGCCGAAGCTTTCTTT
NA	TRBV9	few	TRBJ2-2	CASSGTGLGTGELFF	TGTGCCAGCAGCGGCACAGGGTTGGGCACCGGGGAGCTGTTTTTT
NA	TRBV2	NA	TRBJ2-1	CASSEKGLVIDEQFF	TGTGCCAGCAGTGAAAAGGGCCTGGTCATCGATGAGCAGTTCTTC
NA	TRBV7-9	NA	TRBJ1-1	CASSFTVGNTEAFF	TGTGCCAGCAGCTTTACAGTGGGGAACACTGAAGCTTTCTTT
NA	TRBV2	NA	TRBJ2-5	CASSDVGETQYF	TGTGCCAGCAGTGATGTCGGGGAGACCCAGTACTTC
TRBD2	TRBV27	NA	TRBJ2-3	CASSSYPRSGRARDTQYF	TGTGCCAGCAGTTCATACCCTAGGAGCGGGAGGGCGAGGGATACGCAGTATTTT
TRBD1	TRBV19	NA	TRBJ1-5	CASTGPGQGNQPQHF	TGTGCCAGTACCGGGCCAGGACAGGGCAATCAGCCCCAGCATTTT
TRBD1	TRBV28	NA	TRBJ2-1	CASSLRVYRGSNEQFF	TGTGCCAGCAGTTTAAGGGTTTACAGGGGCTCTAATGAGCAGTTCTTC
NA	TRBV29-1	NA	TRBJ1-4	CSVVGLELGEKLFF	TGCAGCGTCGTCGGGCTGGAACTGGGGGAAAAACTGTTTTTT
TRBD1	TRBV9	NA	TRBJ1-2	CASSLPGTGGLGYTF	TGTGCCAGCAGCCTCCCCGGGACAGGGGGCCTTGGCTACACCTTC
NA	TRBV2	few	TRBJ2-5	CASSDGETQYF	TGTGCCAGCAGTGATGGAGAGACCCAGTACTTC
TRBD1	TRBV6-5	NA	TRBJ2-7	CASSDRGVKQYF	TGTGCCAGCAGCGACAGGGGGGTCAAGCAGTACTTC
NA	TRBV9	few	TRBJ2-5	CASSPFQEETQYF	TGTGCCAGCTCCCCCTTCCAGGAGGAGACCCAGTACTTC
NA	TRBV25-1	few	TRBJ2-7	CASSEGAGSVEQYF	TGTGCCAGCAGTGAAGGGGCAGGGTCGGTCGAGCAGTACTTC
NA	TRBV21-1	NA	TRBJ2-3	CASSNEGVTDTQYF	TGTGCCAGCAGCAATGAGGGCGTCACAGATACGCAGTATTTT
NA	TRBV30	few	TRBJ2-1	CAWIVSDTPFF	TGTGCCTGGATCGTCAGCGACACCCCGTTCTTC
TRBD2	TRBV2	few	TRBJ2-5	CASSGLAGYETQYF	TGTGCCAGCAGCGGGTTAGCGGGGTATGAGACCCAGTACTTC
NA	TRBV5-6	NA	TRBJ2-7	CASSLGRGFTYEQYF	TGTGCCAGCAGCTTGGGCAGGGGTTTTACCTACGAGCAGTACTTC
TRBD1	TRBV5-1	NA	TRBJ2-7	CASSLEFRGQDSYEQYF	TGCGCCAGCAGCTTGGAATTCAGGGGACAGGACTCCTACGAGCAGTACTTC
TRBD1	TRBV29-1	NA	TRBJ1-4	CSVALTGTATEKLFF	TGCAGCGTTGCTCTCACCGGGACAGCTACTGAAAAACTGTTTTTT
NA	TRBV6-5	NA	TRBJ1-6	CASTDDGGSPLHF	TGTGCCAGCACGGACGATGGGGGTTCACCCCTCCACTTT
NA	TRBV7-2	NA	TRBJ1-3	CASSPWGLGGNTIYF	TGTGCCAGCAGCCCATGGGGGCTGGGAGGAAACACCATATATTTT
TRBD2	TRBV5-1	NA	TRBJ2-1	CASSQRTSYNEQFF	TGCGCCAGCAGCCAACGGACTAGCTACAATGAGCAGTTCTTC
NA	TRBV6-1	few	TRBJ2-5	CASSGGLIQETQYF	TGTGCCAGCAGTGGAGGACTGATCCAAGAGACCCAGTACTTC
TRBD1	TRBV10-3	NA	TRBJ1-2	CAIGRAGGTGGYTF	TGTGCCATCGGGAGGGCAGGGGGGACCGGCGGCTACACCTTC
TRBD1	TRBV4-2	NA	TRBJ2-5	CASSQDRGQRQETQYF	TGTGCCAGCAGCCAAGATAGGGGACAGCGTCAAGAGACCCAGTACTTC
NA	TRBV4-1	NA	TRBJ2-4	CASSQDYGLLAKNIQYF	TGCGCCAGCAGCCAAGATTACGGATTACTAGCCAAAAACATTCAGTACTTC
TRBD1	TRBV5-4	few	TRBJ1-2	CASSLQGVSGYTF	TGTGCCAGCAGCTTGCAGGGGGTGTCTGGCTACACCTTC
NA	TRBV4-1	once	TRBJ1-1	CASSQVWSEAFF	TGCGCCAGCAGCCAAGTATGGTCAGAAGCTTTCTTT
TRBD1	TRBV4-1	NA	TRBJ2-5	CASSLRTGGQETQYF	TGCGCCAGCAGCTTAAGGACAGGGGGCCAAGAGACCCAGTACTTC
NA	TRBV6-6	NA	TRBJ2-3	CASSPLRGSSTDTQYF	TGTGCCAGCAGCCCCTTGAGGGGATCTAGCACAGATACGCAGTATTTT
TRBD2	TRBV2	few	TRBJ2-7	CASSASGSVYEQYF	TGTGCCAGCAGTGCTAGCGGGAGTGTCTACGAGCAGTACTTC
NA	TRBV19	NA	TRBJ1-3	CASIMTGELGNTIYF	TGTGCCAGTATTATGACAGGCGAACTGGGAAACACCATATATTTT
NA	TRBV27	NA	TRBJ1-2	CASSSKSGFYGYTF	TGTGCCAGCAGTTCCAAATCAGGGTTCTATGGCTACACCTTC
NA	TRBV10-1	NA	TRBJ2-3	CASSEPGPLYF	TGCGCCAGCAGTGAGCCCGGCCCGTTGTATTTT
TRBD1	TRBV19	NA	TRBJ2-7	CASSPGQGGGYEQYF	TGTGCCAGTAGTCCCGGACAGGGGGGAGGCTACGAGCAGTACTTC
NA	TRBV2	NA	TRBJ1-1	CASSERRNTEAFF	TGTGCCAGCAGTGAGAGGAGGAACACTGAAGCTTTCTTT
NA	TRBV5-1	NA	TRBJ1-1	CASSLEGPGHKTEAFF	TGCGCCAGCAGCTTGGAAGGTCCGGGGCACAAGACTGAAGCTTTCTTT
NA	TRBV6-1	NA	TRBJ2-7	CASSASPYEQYF	TGTGCCAGCAGTGCTAGTCCCTACGAGCAGTACTTC
NA	TRBV7-2	few	TRBJ1-5	CASSSTGADQPQHF	TGTGCCAGCAGCTCTACCGGGGCCGATCAGCCCCAGCATTTT
NA	TRBV25-1	NA	TRBJ1-1	CASSGTRGSEAFF	TGTGCCAGCAGTGGTACTAGGGGGTCCGAAGCTTTCTTT
NA	TRBV5-4	NA	TRBJ2-4	CASSLEGTLAKNIQYF	TGTGCCAGCAGCTTGGAGGGAACACTAGCCAAAAACATTCAGTACTTC
NA	TRBV7-3	NA	TRBJ2-2	CASSLRQTTGELFF	TGTGCCAGCAGCCTCCGACAGACCACCGGGGAGCTGTTTTTT
NA	TRBV5-4	NA	TRBJ2-7	CASSTIPGQDYEQYF	TGTGCCAGCAGCACCATACCGGGACAAGACTACGAGCAGTACTTC
NA	TRBV11-3	NA	TRBJ2-5	CASSLDAQETQYF	TGTGCCAGCAGCTTAGATGCCCAAGAGACCCAGTACTTC
NA	TRBV2	NA	TRBJ1-5	CASSEEGVFGQPQHF	TGTGCCAGCAGTGAAGAGGGGGTCTTCGGCCAGCCCCAGCATTTT
TRBD1	TRBV7-6	NA	TRBJ2-7	CASSPPNYRGYNSYEQYF	TGTGCCAGCAGCCCACCCAATTACAGGGGGTACAACTCCTACGAGCAGTACTTC
TRBD1	TRBV4-1	NA	TRBJ2-4	CASSPYLRGRGIQYF	TGCGCCAGCAGCCCATACCTCAGGGGGCGCGGCATTCAGTACTTC
NA	TRBV11-2	NA	TRBJ2-7	CASSLYGASSYEQYF	TGTGCCAGCAGCTTATACGGGGCTAGCTCCTACGAGCAGTACTTC
NA	TRBV18	NA	TRBJ1-2	CASSPSGTLSYGYTF	TGTGCCAGCTCACCCTCTGGCACCCTCAGCTATGGCTACACCTTC
NA	TRBV19	once	TRBJ1-4	CASSIRVPRGTEKLFF	TGTGCCAGTAGTATTCGGGTCCCCCGGGGGACTGAAAAACTGTTTTTT
NA	TRBV18	NA	TRBJ2-5	CASSLGLGETQYF	TGTGCCAGCTCCTTAGGGTTGGGAGAGACCCAGTACTTC
NA	TRBV9	few	TRBJ1-2	CASSTVNGYTF	TGTGCCAGCAGTACGGTCAATGGCTACACCTTC
TRBD1	TRBV7-2	few	TRBJ1-6	CASSSRQGYNSPLHF	TGTGCCAGCAGCTCCCGACAGGGCTATAATTCACCCCTCCACTTT